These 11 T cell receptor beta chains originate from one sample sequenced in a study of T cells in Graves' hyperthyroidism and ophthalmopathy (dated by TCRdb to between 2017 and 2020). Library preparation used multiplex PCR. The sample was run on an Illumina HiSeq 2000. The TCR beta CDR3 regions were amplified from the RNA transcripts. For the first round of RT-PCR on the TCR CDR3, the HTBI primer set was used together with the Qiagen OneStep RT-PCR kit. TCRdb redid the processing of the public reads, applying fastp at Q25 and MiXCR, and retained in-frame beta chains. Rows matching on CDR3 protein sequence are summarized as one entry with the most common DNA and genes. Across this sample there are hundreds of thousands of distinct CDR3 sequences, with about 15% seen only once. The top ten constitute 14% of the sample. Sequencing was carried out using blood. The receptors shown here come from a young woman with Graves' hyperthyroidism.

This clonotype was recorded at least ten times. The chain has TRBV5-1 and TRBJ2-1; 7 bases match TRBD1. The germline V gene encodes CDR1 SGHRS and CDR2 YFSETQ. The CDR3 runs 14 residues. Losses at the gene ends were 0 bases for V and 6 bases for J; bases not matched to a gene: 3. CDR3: CASSLVQGLNEQFF. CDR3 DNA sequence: TGCGCCAGCAGCTTGGTACAGGGGCTCAATGAGCAGTTCTTC.

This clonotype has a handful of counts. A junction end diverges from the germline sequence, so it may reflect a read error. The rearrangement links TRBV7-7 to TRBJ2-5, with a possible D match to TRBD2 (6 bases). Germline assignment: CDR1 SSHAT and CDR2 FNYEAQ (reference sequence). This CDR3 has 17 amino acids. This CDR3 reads CASSSTITSSGQETQYF. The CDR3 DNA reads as TGTGCTAGCAGCTCCACAATTACCTCCAGCGGGCAAGAGACCCAGTACTTC.

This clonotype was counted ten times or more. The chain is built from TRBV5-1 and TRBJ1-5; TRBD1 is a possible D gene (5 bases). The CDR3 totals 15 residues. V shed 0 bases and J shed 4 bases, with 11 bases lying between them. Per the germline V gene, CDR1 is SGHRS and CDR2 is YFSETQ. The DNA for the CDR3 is TGCGCCAGCAGCTTGGGCGGGGGGAGAAATCAGCCCCAGCATTTT. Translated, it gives CASSLGGGRNQPQHF.

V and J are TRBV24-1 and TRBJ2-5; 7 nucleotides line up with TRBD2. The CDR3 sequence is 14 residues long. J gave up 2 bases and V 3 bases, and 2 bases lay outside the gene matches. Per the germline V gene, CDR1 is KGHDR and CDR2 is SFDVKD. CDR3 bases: TGTGCCACCAGTGATGCCGGGAGGCAAGAGACCCAGTACTTC. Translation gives CATSDAGRQETQYF.

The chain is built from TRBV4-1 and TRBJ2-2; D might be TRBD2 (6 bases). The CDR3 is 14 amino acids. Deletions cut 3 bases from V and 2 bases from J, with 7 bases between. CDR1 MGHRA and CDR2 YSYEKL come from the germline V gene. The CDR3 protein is CASSHGLNTGELFF. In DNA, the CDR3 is TGCGCCAGCAGCCACGGACTAAACACCGGGGAGCTGTTTTTT.

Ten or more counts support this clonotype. The CDR3, as DNA: TGTGCCAGCAGCCCCTTGGACAGGGCCGTGGGGTCCCAGCATTTT. Translated: CASSPLDRAVGSQHF. The V call is TRBV7-3, the J call TRBJ1-5; TRBD1 agrees at 8 bases. Germline values: CDR1 SGHTA, CDR2 FQGTGA. This CDR3 has 15 residues. J gave up 11 bases and V 5 bases, and 14 bases lay outside the gene matches. The full variable domain, its missing parts supplied by reference TRBV7-3 and TRBJ1-5, is GAGVSQTPSNKVTEKGKYVELRCDPISGHTALYWYRQSLGQGPEFLIYFQGTGAADDSGLPNDRFFAVRPEGSVSTLKIQRTERGDSAVYLCASSPLDRAVGSQHFGDGTRLSIL.

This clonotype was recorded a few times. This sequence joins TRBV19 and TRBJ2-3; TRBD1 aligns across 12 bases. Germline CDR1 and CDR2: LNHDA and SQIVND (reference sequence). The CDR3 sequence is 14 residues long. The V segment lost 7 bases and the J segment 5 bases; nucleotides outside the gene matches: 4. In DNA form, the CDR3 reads TGTGCCAGTACGGGACAGGGGGCAGGAGATACGCAGTATTTT. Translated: CASTGQGAGDTQYF.

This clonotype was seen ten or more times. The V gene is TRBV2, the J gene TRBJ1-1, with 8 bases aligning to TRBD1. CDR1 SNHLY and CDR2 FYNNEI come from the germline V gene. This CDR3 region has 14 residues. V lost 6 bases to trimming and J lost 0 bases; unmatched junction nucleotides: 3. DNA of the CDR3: TGTGCCAGCAGGGGGGACAGGCTGAACACTGAAGCTTTCTTT. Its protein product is CASRGDRLNTEAFF.

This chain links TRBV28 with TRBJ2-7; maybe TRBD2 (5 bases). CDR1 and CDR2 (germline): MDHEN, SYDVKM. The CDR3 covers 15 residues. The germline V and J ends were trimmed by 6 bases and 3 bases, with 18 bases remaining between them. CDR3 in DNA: TGTGCCAGCAGCCTACCCACGGGGATCCGCTACGAGCAGTACTTC. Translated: CASSLPTGIRYEQYF.

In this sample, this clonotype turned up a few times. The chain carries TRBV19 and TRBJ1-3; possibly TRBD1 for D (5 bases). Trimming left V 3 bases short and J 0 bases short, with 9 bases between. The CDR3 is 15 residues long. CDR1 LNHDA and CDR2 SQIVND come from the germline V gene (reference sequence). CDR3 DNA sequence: TGTGCCAGTAGTATCGCAGGACACTCTGGAAACACCATATATTTT. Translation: CASSIAGHSGNTIYF.

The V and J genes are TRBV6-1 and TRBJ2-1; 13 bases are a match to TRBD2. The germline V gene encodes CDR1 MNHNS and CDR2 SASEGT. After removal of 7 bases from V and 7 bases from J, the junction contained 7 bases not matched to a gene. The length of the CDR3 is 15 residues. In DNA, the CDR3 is TGTGCCAGCAAGACCGGGACTAGCGGGGCTAATGAGCAGTTCTTC. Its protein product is CASKTGTSGANEQFF.